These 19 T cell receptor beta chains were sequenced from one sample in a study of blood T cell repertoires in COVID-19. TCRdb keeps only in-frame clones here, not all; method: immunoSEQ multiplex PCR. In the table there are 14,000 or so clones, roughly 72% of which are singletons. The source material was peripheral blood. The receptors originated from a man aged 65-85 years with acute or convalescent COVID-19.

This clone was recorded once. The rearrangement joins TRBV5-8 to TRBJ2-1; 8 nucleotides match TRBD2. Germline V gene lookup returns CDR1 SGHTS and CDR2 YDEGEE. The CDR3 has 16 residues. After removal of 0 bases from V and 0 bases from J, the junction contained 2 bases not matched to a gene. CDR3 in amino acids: CASSLVSGSSYNEQFF. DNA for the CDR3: TGTGCCAGCAGCTTGGTAAGCGGGAGCTCCTACAATGAGCAGTTCTTC. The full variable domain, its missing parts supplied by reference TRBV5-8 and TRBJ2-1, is EAGVTQSPTHLIKTRGQQATLRCSPISGHTSVYWYQQALGLGLQFLLWYDEGEERNRGNFPPRFSGRQFPNYSSELNVNALELEDSALYLCASSLVSGSSYNEQFFGPGTRLTVL.

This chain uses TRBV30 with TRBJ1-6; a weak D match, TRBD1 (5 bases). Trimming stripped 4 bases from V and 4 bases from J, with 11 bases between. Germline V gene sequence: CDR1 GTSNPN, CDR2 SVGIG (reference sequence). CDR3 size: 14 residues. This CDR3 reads CAWKEDSYNSPLHF. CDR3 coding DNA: TGTGCCTGGAAGGAAGACAGTTATAATTCACCCCTCCACTTT.

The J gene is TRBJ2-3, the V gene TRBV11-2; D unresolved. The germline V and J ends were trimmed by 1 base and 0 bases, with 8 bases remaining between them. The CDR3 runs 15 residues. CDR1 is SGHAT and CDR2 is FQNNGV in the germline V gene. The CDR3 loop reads CASSLARSSTDTQYF. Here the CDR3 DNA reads TGTGCCAGCAGCTTAGCGAGAAGTAGCACAGATACGCAGTATTTT.

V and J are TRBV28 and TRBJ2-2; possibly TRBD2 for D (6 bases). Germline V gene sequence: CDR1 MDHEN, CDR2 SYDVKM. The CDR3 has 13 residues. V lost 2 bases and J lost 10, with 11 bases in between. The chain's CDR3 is CASSLPGVSELFF. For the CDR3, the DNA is TGTGCCAGCAGTTTACCGGGAGTATCGGAGCTGTTTTTT.

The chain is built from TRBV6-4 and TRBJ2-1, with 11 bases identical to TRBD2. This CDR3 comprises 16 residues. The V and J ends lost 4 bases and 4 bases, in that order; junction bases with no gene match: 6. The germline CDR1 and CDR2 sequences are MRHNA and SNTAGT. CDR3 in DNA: TGTGCCAGCAGTGCCATAGCGGGAGGGCCTTACAATGAGCAGTTCTTC. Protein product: CASSAIAGGPYNEQFF.

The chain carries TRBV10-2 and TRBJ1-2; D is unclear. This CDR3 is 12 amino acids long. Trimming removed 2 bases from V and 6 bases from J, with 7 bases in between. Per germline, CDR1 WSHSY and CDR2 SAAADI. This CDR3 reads CASSENGDGYTF. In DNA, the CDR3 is TGCGCCAGCAGTGAGAACGGGGATGGCTACACCTTC.

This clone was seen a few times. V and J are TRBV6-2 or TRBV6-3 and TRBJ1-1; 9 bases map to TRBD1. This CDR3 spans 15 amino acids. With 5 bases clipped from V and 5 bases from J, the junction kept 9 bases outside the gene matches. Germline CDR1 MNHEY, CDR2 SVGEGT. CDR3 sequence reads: CASSTPQGARTEAFF. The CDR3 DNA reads TGTGCCAGCAGTACCCCACAGGGGGCTCGGACTGAAGCTTTCTTT.

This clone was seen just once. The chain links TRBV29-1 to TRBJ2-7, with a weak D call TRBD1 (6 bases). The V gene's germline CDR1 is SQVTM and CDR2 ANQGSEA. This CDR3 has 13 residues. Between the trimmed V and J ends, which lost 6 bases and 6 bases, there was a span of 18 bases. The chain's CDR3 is CSVDKFQGFEQYF. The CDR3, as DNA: TGCAGCGTCGACAAATTTCAGGGGTTCGAGCAGTACTTC.

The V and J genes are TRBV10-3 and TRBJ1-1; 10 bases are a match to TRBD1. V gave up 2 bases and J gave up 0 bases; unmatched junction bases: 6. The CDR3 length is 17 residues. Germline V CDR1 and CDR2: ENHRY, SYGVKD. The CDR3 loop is CAISEIPGQGMNTEAFF. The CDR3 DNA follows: TGTGCCATCAGTGAGATCCCGGGACAGGGGATGAACACTGAAGCTTTCTTT.

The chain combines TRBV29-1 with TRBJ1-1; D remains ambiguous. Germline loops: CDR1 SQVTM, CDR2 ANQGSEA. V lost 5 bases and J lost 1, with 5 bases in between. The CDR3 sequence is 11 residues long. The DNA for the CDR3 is TGCAGCGTTCCCAAGAACACTGAAGCTTTCTTT. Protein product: CSVPKNTEAFF. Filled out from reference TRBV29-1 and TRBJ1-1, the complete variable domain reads SAVISQKPSRDICQRGTSLTIQCQVDSQVTMMFWYRQQPGQSLTLIATANQGSEATYESGFVIDKFPISRPNLTFSTLTVSNMSPEDSSIYLCSVPKNTEAFFGQGTRLTVV.

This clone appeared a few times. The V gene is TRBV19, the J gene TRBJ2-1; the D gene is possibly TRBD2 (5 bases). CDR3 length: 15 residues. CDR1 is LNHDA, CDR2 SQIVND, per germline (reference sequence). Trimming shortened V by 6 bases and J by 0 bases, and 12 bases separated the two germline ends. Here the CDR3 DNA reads TGTGCCAGTAGCGGACTTTTGGTCTCCTACAATGAGCAGTTCTTC. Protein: CASSGLLVSYNEQFF.

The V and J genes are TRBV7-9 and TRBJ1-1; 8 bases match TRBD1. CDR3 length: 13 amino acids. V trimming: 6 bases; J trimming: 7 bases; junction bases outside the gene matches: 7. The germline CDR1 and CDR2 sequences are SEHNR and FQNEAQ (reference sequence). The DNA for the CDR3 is TGTGCCAGCAGTCCCAGGGGGCAGGGTGAAGCTTTCTTT. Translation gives CASSPRGQGEAFF.

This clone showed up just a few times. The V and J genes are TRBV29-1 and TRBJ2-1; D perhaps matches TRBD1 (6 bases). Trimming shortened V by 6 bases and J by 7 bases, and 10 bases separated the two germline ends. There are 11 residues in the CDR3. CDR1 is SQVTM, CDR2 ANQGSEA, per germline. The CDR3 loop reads CSVQGANEQFF. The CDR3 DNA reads TGCAGCGTACAGGGAGCTAATGAGCAGTTCTTC.

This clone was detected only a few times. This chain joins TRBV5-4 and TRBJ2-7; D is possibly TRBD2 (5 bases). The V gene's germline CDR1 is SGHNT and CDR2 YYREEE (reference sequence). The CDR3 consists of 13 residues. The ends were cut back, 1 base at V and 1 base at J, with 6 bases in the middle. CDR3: CASSLRGSYEQYF. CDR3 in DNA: TGTGCCAGCAGCTTGAGAGGGTCCTACGAGCAGTACTTC.

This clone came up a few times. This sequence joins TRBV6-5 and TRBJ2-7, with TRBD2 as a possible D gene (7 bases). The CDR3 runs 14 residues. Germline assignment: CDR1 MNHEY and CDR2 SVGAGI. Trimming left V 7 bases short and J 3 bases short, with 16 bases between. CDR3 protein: CASTRKGGDYEQYF. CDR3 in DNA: TGTGCCAGCACCCGAAAGGGGGGGGACTACGAGCAGTACTTC.

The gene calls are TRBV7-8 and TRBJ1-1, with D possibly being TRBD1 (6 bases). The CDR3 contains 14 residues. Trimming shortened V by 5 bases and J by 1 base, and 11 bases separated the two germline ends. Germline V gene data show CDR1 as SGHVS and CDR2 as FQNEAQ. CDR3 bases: TGTGCCAGCAGCATGGGGACATCGAACACTGAAGCTTTCTTT. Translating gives CASSMGTSNTEAFF.

CDR3: CASSPDRGIGNTIYF. Written as DNA, the CDR3 is TGTGCCAGCAGCCCGGACAGGGGAATAGGAAACACCATATATTTT. This chain connects TRBV11-2 to TRBJ1-3, with 9 bases identical to TRBD1. The CDR3 has 15 residues. Germline loops: CDR1 SGHAT, CDR2 FQNNGV. Germline trimming cut 5 bases from V and 4 bases from J; bases unmatched to any gene: 6. Full variable domain (outside the CDR3, taken from reference TRBV11-2 and TRBJ1-3): EAGVAQSPRYKIIEKRQSVAFWCNPISGHATLYWYQQILGQGPKLLIQFQNNGVVDDSQLPKDRFSAERLKGVDSTLKIQPAKLEDSAVYLCASSPDRGIGNTIYFGEGSWLTVV.

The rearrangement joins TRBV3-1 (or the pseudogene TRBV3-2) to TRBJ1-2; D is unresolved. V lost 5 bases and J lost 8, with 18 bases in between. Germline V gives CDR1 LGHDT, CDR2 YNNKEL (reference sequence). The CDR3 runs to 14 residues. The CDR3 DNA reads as TGTGCCAGCAGCGACCTCGGGGAGCCAGGCGGCTACACCTTC. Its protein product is CASSDLGEPGGYTF.

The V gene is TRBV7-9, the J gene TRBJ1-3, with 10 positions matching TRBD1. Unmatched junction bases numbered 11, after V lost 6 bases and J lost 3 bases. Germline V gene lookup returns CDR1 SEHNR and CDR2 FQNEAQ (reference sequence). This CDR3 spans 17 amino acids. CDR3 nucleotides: TGTGCCAGCAGTCTTCGGACAGGGGGTAAAGGTGGAAACACCATATATTTT. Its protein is CASSLRTGGKGGNTIYF. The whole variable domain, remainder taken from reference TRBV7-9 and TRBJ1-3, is DTGVSQNPRHKITKRGQNVTFRCDPISEHNRLYWYRQTLGQGPEFLTYFQNEAQLEKSRLLSDRFSAERPKGSFSTLEIQRTEQGDSAMYLCASSLRTGGKGGNTIYFGEGSWLTVV.